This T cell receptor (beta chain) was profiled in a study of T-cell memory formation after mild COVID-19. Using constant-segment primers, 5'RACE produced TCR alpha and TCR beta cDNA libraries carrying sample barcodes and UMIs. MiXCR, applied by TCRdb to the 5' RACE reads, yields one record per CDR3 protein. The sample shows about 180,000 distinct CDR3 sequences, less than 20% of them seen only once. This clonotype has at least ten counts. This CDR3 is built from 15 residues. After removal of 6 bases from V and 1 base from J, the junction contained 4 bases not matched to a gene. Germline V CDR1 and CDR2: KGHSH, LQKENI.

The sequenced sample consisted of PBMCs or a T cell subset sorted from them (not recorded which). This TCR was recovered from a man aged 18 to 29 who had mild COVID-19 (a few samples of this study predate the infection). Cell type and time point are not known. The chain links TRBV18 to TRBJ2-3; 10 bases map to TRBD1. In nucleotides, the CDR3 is TGTGCCAGCTCGACCGGGACAGGGGGCACAGATACGCAGTATTTT. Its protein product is CASSTGTGGTDTQYF.